Listed here are 13 T cell receptor beta chains from one sample, sequenced in a study of T cell responses to AZD1222 COVID-19 vaccine. TCRdb keeps only in-frame clones here, not all; method: immunoSEQ multiplex PCR. The sample lists roughly 100,000 clones, 92% occurring once. The source was peripheral blood, collected on day 0 of AZD1222 vaccination. The source is an adult in good health.

The rearrangement links TRBV7-2 to TRBJ2-5; 11 bases agree with TRBD2. The CDR3 consists of 15 residues. Per the germline V gene, CDR1 is SGHTA and CDR2 is FQGNSA. The trim removed 0 bases at V and 4 bases at J, leaving 1 base unmatched. The CDR3 protein is CASSLALAGGETQYF. The DNA for the CDR3 is TGTGCCAGCAGCTTAGCGCTAGCGGGGGGAGAGACCCAGTACTTC.

This chain uses TRBV2 with TRBJ2-1, with D possibly matching TRBD1 (7 bases). The V gene lost 2 bases and the J gene lost 3 bases, with 11 bases spanning the gap. CDR1 is SNHLY, CDR2 FYNNEI, per germline. This CDR3 region has 15 residues. The CDR3 coding sequence is TGTGCCAGCAGTGAAAGGGGGCGGGACTACAATGAGCAGTTCTTC. Amino acids: CASSERGRDYNEQFF.

The rearrangement uses TRBV7-8 and TRBJ2-7; no firm D call. Deletions cut 5 bases from V and 4 bases from J, with 18 bases between. This CDR3 has 15 amino acids. CDR1 and CDR2 (germline): SGHVS, FQNEAQ. CDR3 nucleotide sequence: TGTGCCAGCAGCGGAGTGGCGATCAAGGCTTACGAGCAGTACTTC. Amino acid sequence: CASSGVAIKAYEQYF.

The rearrangement uses TRBV11-2 and TRBJ2-3, with 8 bases matching TRBD2. This CDR3 has 17 residues. The V gene end was trimmed by 2 bases and the J gene end by 0 bases; junction bases not matched to a gene: 7. CDR1 and CDR2 (germline): SGHAT, FQNNGV. The CDR3 spells CASSLNGGASSTDTQYF. CDR3 coding DNA: TGTGCCAGCAGCTTAAACGGGGGGGCCTCTAGCACAGATACGCAGTATTTT.

The chain uses TRBV28 and TRBJ1-5; D not certain. V was clipped by 3 bases and J by 0 bases, with 9 bases between them. The CDR3 loop spans 15 amino acids. CDR1 MDHEN and CDR2 SYDVKM come from the germline V gene. The CDR3 sequence is CASSLKVYSNQPQHF. The CDR3 DNA is TGTGCCAGCAGTTTGAAGGTTTATAGCAATCAGCCCCAGCATTTT. The full variable domain, its missing parts supplied by reference TRBV28 and TRBJ1-5, is DVKVTQSSRYLVKRTGEKVFLECVQDMDHENMFWYRQDPGLGLRLIYFSYDVKMKEKGDIPEGYSVSREKKERFSLILESASTNQTSMYLCASSLKVYSNQPQHFGDGTRLSIL.

The chain links TRBV27 to TRBJ1-4; 11 bases fit TRBD1. With V trimmed by 6 bases and J by 4 bases, 13 bases remained unmatched. CDR3 length: 18 residues. Looked up from germline, CDR1 is MNHEY and CDR2 is SMNVEV (reference sequence). The CDR3 DNA follows: TGTGCCAGCAGCCACACAACCGGGACAGGGGGTGTTAATGAAAAACTGTTTTTT. Amino acids: CASSHTTGTGGVNEKLFF.

V gene TRBV6-5 combines with J gene TRBJ2-1, with D possibly being TRBD2 (5 bases). From germline, CDR1 is MNHEY and CDR2 SVGAGI. With 8 bases removed from V and 10 bases from J, the gap between germline ends came to 9 bases. The CDR3 has 10 residues. CDR3 in amino acids: CASGGYEQFF. CDR3 coding DNA: TGTGCCAGCGGAGGATACGAGCAGTTCTTC.

The table lists this clone with a count of one. The V call is TRBV6-1, the J call TRBJ2-7; weak D call: TRBD1 (5 bases). The CDR3 is 13 amino acids. V lost 6 bases, J lost 3 bases, and 12 bases lay in between. Germline CDR1 reads MNHNS; CDR2 reads SASEGT. CDR3 in DNA: TGTGCCAGCAGACAGGACATGAACTACGAGCAGTACTTC. Protein sequence: CASRQDMNYEQYF.

The chain couples TRBV7-9 to TRBJ2-7; 7 nucleotides align to TRBD1. Germline CDR1 and CDR2: SEHNR and FQNEAQ (reference sequence). The CDR3 is 14 amino acids. V lost 2 bases, J lost 7 bases, and 8 bases stayed unmatched. The chain's CDR3 is CASSLRGTDGEQYF. The CDR3 DNA reads as TGTGCCAGCAGCTTAAGGGGGACAGATGGTGAGCAGTACTTC.

The chain recombines TRBV7-2 with TRBJ2-5; TRBD2 agrees at 8 bases. J gave up 14 bases and V 4 bases, and 15 bases lay outside the gene matches. Per the germline V gene, CDR1 is SGHTA and CDR2 is FQGNSA. There are 14 residues in the CDR3. The CDR3 sequence is CASSSGAFSGGLYF. The DNA of the CDR3 is TGTGCCAGCAGCTCTGGGGCCTTCAGCGGGGGACTATACTTC.

The CDR3 protein is CASSLETSGTYNEQFF. CDR3 DNA sequence: TGTGCCAGCAGCTTAGAAACTAGCGGGACCTACAATGAGCAGTTCTTC. The rearrangement links TRBV7-2 to TRBJ2-1; TRBD2 matches 10 bases. This CDR3 has 16 residues. Trimming removed 1 base from V and 2 bases from J; junction bases left unmatched: 2. Germline loops: CDR1 SGHTA, CDR2 FQGNSA.

V usage is TRBV18 and J usage is TRBJ2-1, with a tentative D call TRBD1 (5 bases). The germline V gene has CDR1 KGHSH and CDR2 LQKENI. The V gene lost 5 bases and the J gene lost 6 bases, with 17 bases spanning the gap. The CDR3 runs to 15 residues. The CDR3 loop is CASSRGGQGTNEQFF. The DNA for the CDR3 is TGTGCCAGCTCAAGGGGTGGGCAGGGCACCAATGAGCAGTTCTTC.

V gene TRBV2 combines with J gene TRBJ2-6; TRBD2 matches at 7 bases. CDR1 is SNHLY, CDR2 FYNNEI, per germline. V lost 8 bases to trimming and J lost 2 bases; unmatched junction nucleotides: 6. CDR3 length: 15 amino acids. The CDR3: CASVWGGAGANVLTF. The CDR3 nucleotides are TGTGCCAGCGTGTGGGGAGGGGCTGGGGCCAACGTCCTGACTTTC.